The 28 T cell receptor beta chains in this list originate from one sample, sequenced in a study of CD8+CD57+ T cells in acquired aplastic anemia. Genomic DNA provided the template from which TCR beta VDJ and CDR3 profiles were obtained. TCRdb fed the reads into MiXCR, producing one record per CDR3 protein. The sample shows a few hundred thousand distinct CDR3 sequences, about two thirds of them seen only once. Sequenced: sorted CD4+, CD8+, or CD8+CD57+ T cells (not recorded which) from PBMCs. Receptors originate from a human donor in good health, serving as a control.

This clonotype was detected only a few times. One base away lies a much larger clone, so this may be a sequencing read error. The chain employs TRBV3-1 and TRBJ1-4; D gene ambiguous. This CDR3 contains 11 residues. V was shortened by 6 bases and J by 16 bases, with 15 bases between the two germline ends. CDR1 LGHDT and CDR2 YNNKEL come from the germline V gene (reference sequence). CDR3 in amino acids: CASSPGRGPFF. Written as DNA, the CDR3 is TGTGCCAGCAGTCCGGGAAGAGGTCCGTTTTTT. Full variable domain (rest looked up from reference TRBV3-1 and TRBJ1-4): DTAVSQTPKYLVTQMGNDKSIKCEQNLGHDTMYWYKQDSKKFLKIMFSYNNKELIINETVPNRFSPKSPDKAHLNLHINSLELGDSAVYFCASSPGRGPFFGSGTQLSVL.

The chain employs TRBV11-1 and TRBJ2-1; 7 bases match TRBD2. The CDR3 extends over 15 amino acids. V lost 2 bases and J lost 3; bases outside the gene matches: 4. Germline-derived CDR1 and CDR2 are SGHAT and FQDESV (reference sequence). As DNA, the CDR3 is TGTGCCAGCAGCTTACGATGGGGGGGCTACAATGAGCAGTTCTTC. Protein sequence: CASSLRWGGYNEQFF.

The rearrangement joins TRBV4-2 to TRBJ2-5, with D perhaps TRBD1 (6 bases). V was pared by 3 bases and J by 2 bases, with 16 bases between. Germline CDR1 LGHNA, CDR2 YNFKEQ. The CDR3 contains 16 residues. DNA of the CDR3: TGTGCCAGCAGCCAGGAGACAGGCTCCACACAAGAGACCCAGTACTTC. The encoded protein is CASSQETGSTQETQYF.

The chain has TRBV11-2 and TRBJ1-6; D unclear. The CDR3 is 15 amino acids. Trimming took 5 bases from V and 0 from J, leaving 8 bases between them. The V gene's germline CDR1 is SGHAT and CDR2 FQNNGV. The CDR3 region is CASSPASSYNSPLHF. In nucleotides, the CDR3 is TGTGCCAGCAGCCCTGCAAGCTCCTATAATTCACCCCTCCACTTT.

The chain links TRBV12-3 or TRBV12-4 to TRBJ1-5; D gene ambiguous. The CDR3 sequence is 15 residues long. Deletions cut 8 bases from V and 0 bases from J, with 14 bases between. The CDR3 spells CASGQNSYSNQPQHF. In DNA, the CDR3 is TGTGCCAGCGGGCAGAACTCTTATAGCAATCAGCCCCAGCATTTT.

This clonotype was detected ten times or more. The chain recombines TRBV7-2 with TRBJ2-5; maybe TRBD1 (5 bases). The CDR3 runs 14 residues. Germline V gene data show CDR1 as SGHTA and CDR2 as FQGNSA. Trimming cost V 2 bases and J 5 bases, with 12 bases left between them. CDR3 sequence: CASSLQGDQETQYF. The CDR3 DNA is TGTGCCAGCAGCTTACAAGGGGATCAGGAGACCCAGTACTTC.

This clonotype was counted between two and nine times. The chain recombines TRBV2 with TRBJ1-1; perhaps TRBD1 as D (5 bases). The V end was cut by 6 bases, the J end by 7 bases, with 18 bases between. Germline CDR1 and CDR2: SNHLY and FYNNEI. This CDR3 has 14 residues. The CDR3 nucleotides are TGTGCCAGCAGCCTAGAGGTACAGGATGATGAAGCTTTCTTT. Encoded protein: CASSLEVQDDEAFF.

For this clonotype: Without the conserved terminal phenylalanine or tryptophan, this CDR3 likely stems from a read error. The DNA is omitted, as the CDR3 cannot be located on it reliably, and the CDR3 follows TCRdb's listing. V gene TRBV5-1 combines with J gene TRBJ2-1. The CDR3 is 13 amino acids long, termini counted. Germline values: CDR1 SGHRS, CDR2 YFSETQ. The CDR3 reads CASSLDSYNEQLR.

Regarding this clonotype: A read error may account for a junction end that differs from germline. The chain recombines TRBV10-1 with TRBJ1-1; D may be TRBD1 (6 bases). Germline loops: CDR1 WNHNN, CDR2 SYGVQD (reference sequence). The CDR3 sequence is 14 residues long. For the CDR3, the DNA is TGCGCCAGCAGCCCCTCAGGGGCTAACGCTGAAGCTCTGTTT. This encodes CASSPSGANAEALF.

The rearrangement uses TRBV20-1 and TRBJ2-7; the D gene is possibly TRBD2 (7 bases). Trimming left V 4 bases short and J 4 bases short, with 20 bases between. The CDR3 loop spans 15 amino acids. The germline CDR1 and CDR2 sequences are DFQATT and SNEGSKA (reference sequence). The CDR3 loop reads CSAKSGGAAVYEQYF. The CDR3 nucleotides read TGCAGTGCTAAATCGGGGGGCGCAGCGGTATACGAGCAGTACTTC.

The sample holds many counts of this clonotype. The chain has TRBV10-3 and TRBJ1-1, with a tentative D call TRBD1 (5 bases). The CDR3 runs 15 residues. V lost 0 bases and J 1 base, leaving 9 bases between the germline ends. Germline V gene data show CDR1 as ENHRY and CDR2 as SYGVKD. The CDR3 protein is CAISESTQANTEAFF. DNA of the CDR3: TGTGCCATCAGTGAGTCGACACAGGCGAACACTGAAGCTTTCTTT.

Concerning this clonotype: Because the CDR3 is missing its conserved closing phenylalanine or tryptophan, this is likely a read error. The chain links TRBV29-1 to TRBJ2-7; tentative D call: TRBD1 (5 bases). Per the germline V gene, CDR1 is SQVTM and CDR2 is ANQGSEA. V was shortened by 6 bases and J by 2 bases, with 8 bases between the two germline ends. The CDR3 extends over 11 amino acids. The CDR3 DNA follows: TGCAGCGTCGCGGACACCTACGAGCAGTACCTC. As protein: CSVADTYEQYL.

To note about this clonotype: This may stem from a read error, because a much larger clone lies one nucleotide away. The rearrangement links TRBV6-5 to TRBJ1-3; 9 positions match TRBD1. V lost 6 bases, J lost 4 bases, and 10 bases stayed unmatched. The CDR3 extends over 16 amino acids. Germline V gene sequence: CDR1 MNHEY, CDR2 SVGAGI. The CDR3 spells CASSRDRVIPGNTIYF. The CDR3 nucleotides read TGTGCCAGCAGCCGGGACAGGGTAATCCCCGGAAACACCATATATTTT.

This chain connects TRBV12-5 to TRBJ2-3; D gene unclear. V was clipped by 6 bases and J by 1 base, with 5 bases between them. Germline CDR1 is LGHNT and CDR2 is FRNRAP. CDR3 size: 12 residues. The CDR3 DNA reads TGTGCTAGTGGGCCACGCACAGATACGCAGTATTTT. As protein: CASGPRTDTQYF.

The chain carries TRBV7-3 and TRBJ1-1; D perhaps matches TRBD1 (5 bases). This CDR3 is 14 amino acids long. Trimming removed 3 bases at V and 11 bases at J, with 19 bases between. Germline loops: CDR1 SGHTA, CDR2 FQGTGA. CDR3 sequence (DNA): TGTGCCAGCAGCTTGGGCAGGGCTCGTTCCGGGGCTTTCTTT. Encoded protein: CASSLGRARSGAFF.

A word on this clonotype: The junction differs from germline at one of its ends, possibly a read error. J is TRBJ1-2 and V is TRBV7-6; D remains unclear. Per the germline V gene, CDR1 is SGHVS and CDR2 is FNYEAQ. The CDR3 runs to 14 residues. The DNA for the CDR3 is TGTGCCAGCAGCGCGCGGAGCGGCTATGGCGGCTCCCAGTTC. Its protein is CASSARSGYGGSQF.

This chain uses TRBV20-1 with TRBJ1-2; 7 bases align to TRBD1. Germline CDR1 is DFQATT and CDR2 is SNEGSKA (reference sequence). V lost 3 bases, J lost 6 bases, and 4 bases stayed unmatched. The CDR3 covers 12 residues. In DNA form, the CDR3 reads TGCAGTGCTAGCGAGACAGGGAATGGCTACACCTTC. This translates into CSASETGNGYTF.

This chain links TRBV12-5 with TRBJ2-3, with TRBD2 identical over 7 bases. Germline loops: CDR1 LGHNT, CDR2 FRNRAP. V gave up 5 bases and J gave up 3 bases; unmatched junction bases: 11. This CDR3 spans 16 amino acids. The CDR3 nucleotides read TGTGCTAGTGGTAGCGGGGTTGGGTCTCGGACAGATACGCAGTATTTT. Encoded protein: CASGSGVGSRTDTQYF.

V gene TRBV7-6 combines with J gene TRBJ2-5; tentatively, D is TRBD1 or TRBD2 (5 bases each). CDR3 length: 16 residues. Trimming stripped 6 bases from V and 10 bases from J, with 27 bases between. The V gene's germline CDR1 is SGHVS and CDR2 FNYEAQ. As DNA, the CDR3 is TGTGCCAGCAGTCCCGGGATACAACAGGCCCAATACTTCCAGTACTTC. This translates into CASSPGIQQAQYFQYF. The full variable domain, rest sourced from reference TRBV7-6 and TRBJ2-5, is GAGVSQSPRYKVTKRGQDVALRCDPISGHVSLYWYRQALGQGPEFLTYFNYEAQQDKSGLPNDRFSAERPEGSISTLTIQRTEQRDSAMYRCASSPGIQQAQYFQYFGPGTRLLVL.

The chain recombines TRBV25-1 with TRBJ1-4, with a tentative D call TRBD1 (5 bases). Germline V gene data show CDR1 as MGHDK and CDR2 as SYGVNS. The CDR3 is 14 amino acids. With 4 bases removed from V and 5 bases from J, the gap between germline ends came to 11 bases. CDR3 in amino acids: CASSGRDFNEKLFF. In DNA, the CDR3 is TGTGCCAGCAGTGGTCGGGACTTCAATGAAAAACTGTTTTTT. The full variable domain, completed using reference TRBV25-1 and TRBJ1-4, is EADIYQTPRYLVIGTGKKITLECSQTMGHDKMYWYQQDPGMELHLIHYSYGVNSTEKGDLSSESTVSRIRTEHFPLTLESARPSHTSQYLCASSGRDFNEKLFFGSGTQLSVL.

The chain joins TRBV5-4 to TRBJ2-7; D assignment may be TRBD1 or TRBD2 (5 bases each). This CDR3 has 14 amino acids. Deletions cut 0 bases from V and 5 bases from J, with 12 bases between. The germline CDR1 and CDR2 sequences are SGHNT and YYREEE (reference sequence). The CDR3 spells CASSLGGQGNEQYF. For the CDR3, the DNA is TGTGCCAGCAGCTTGGGAGGGCAGGGCAACGAGCAGTACTTC.

This clonotype was seen more than once but under ten times. The chain recombines TRBV20-1 with TRBJ1-6; 9 nucleotides align to TRBD1. CDR1 and CDR2 (germline): DFQATT, SNEGSKA (reference sequence). The junction had 4 bases not matched to a gene; V was cut back by 6 bases and J by 7 bases. This CDR3 region has 13 residues. The CDR3 DNA sequence: TGCAGTGCGTGGGACAGGGTAAATTCACCCCTCCACTTT. Its protein product is CSAWDRVNSPLHF.

To note about this clonotype: The junction shows a germline mismatch at one end, possibly a read error. The V gene is TRBV10-3, the J gene TRBJ1-2; D remains unclear. This CDR3 region has 14 residues. Germline V gene lookup returns CDR1 ENHRY and CDR2 SYGVKD. The CDR3 DNA reads as TGTGCCATCAGTGAGCCCTACCGGACCGGTAGTTACACGTTC. It codes for CAISEPYRTGSYTF.

This clonotype was seen many times. The rearrangement uses TRBV7-3 and TRBJ1-1; D remains ambiguous. The germline V gene has CDR1 SGHTA and CDR2 FQGTGA. V was trimmed by 6 bases and J by 4 bases, leaving 12 bases between them. This CDR3 has 13 amino acids. This CDR3 reads CASRLTPGTEAFF. As DNA, the CDR3 is TGTGCCAGCAGACTAACGCCGGGCACTGAAGCTTTCTTT. Full variable domain (rest looked up from reference TRBV7-3 and TRBJ1-1): GAGVSQTPSNKVTEKGKYVELRCDPISGHTALYWYRQSLGQGPEFLIYFQGTGAADDSGLPNDRFFAVRPEGSVSTLKIQRTERGDSAVYLCASRLTPGTEAFFGQGTRLTVV.

The chain links TRBV12-3 or TRBV12-4 to TRBJ2-7, with 11 bases lining up with TRBD2. Trimming cost V 6 bases and J 7 bases; bases outside gene matches: 8. The CDR3 is 14 amino acids. The CDR3 region is CASSRTSGPGEQYF. The CDR3, as DNA: TGTGCCAGCAGCAGGACTAGCGGGCCGGGGGAGCAGTACTTC.

A note on this clonotype: In this CDR3 the conserved last residue, phenylalanine or tryptophan, is missing, so a read error is likely. This chain uses TRBV9 with TRBJ1-5; D remains unclear. This CDR3 has 13 residues. CDR1 and CDR2 (germline): SGDLS, YYNGEE. This chain's CDR3 is CASSLAPSQAQHI. CDR3 nucleotide sequence: TGTGCTAGCAGCTTAGCACCGAGTCAGGCCCAGCATATT.

In regard to this clonotype: It may be a read error: a sequence one base away is much more abundant. The chain is built from TRBV7-6 and TRBJ2-1; D remains ambiguous. V was cut by 4 bases and J by 6 bases, with 16 bases left in between. The CDR3 has 15 residues. Germline V gene data show CDR1 as SGHVS and CDR2 as FNYEAQ. Written as DNA, the CDR3 is TGTGCCAGCAGCTCGCAGGTTAGTCCCTTCAATGAGCAGTTCTTC. This sequence encodes CASSSQVSPFNEQFF.

The chain joins TRBV5-6 to TRBJ1-2; D is possibly TRBD1 (6 bases). CDR3 size: 12 residues. Trimming stripped 2 bases from V and 7 bases from J, with 9 bases between. The V gene's germline CDR1 is SGHDT and CDR2 YYEEEE. The CDR3 region has the DNA TGTGCCAGCAGCTTTGTGGGGGCTGGCTACACCTTC. Amino acid sequence: CASSFVGAGYTF.